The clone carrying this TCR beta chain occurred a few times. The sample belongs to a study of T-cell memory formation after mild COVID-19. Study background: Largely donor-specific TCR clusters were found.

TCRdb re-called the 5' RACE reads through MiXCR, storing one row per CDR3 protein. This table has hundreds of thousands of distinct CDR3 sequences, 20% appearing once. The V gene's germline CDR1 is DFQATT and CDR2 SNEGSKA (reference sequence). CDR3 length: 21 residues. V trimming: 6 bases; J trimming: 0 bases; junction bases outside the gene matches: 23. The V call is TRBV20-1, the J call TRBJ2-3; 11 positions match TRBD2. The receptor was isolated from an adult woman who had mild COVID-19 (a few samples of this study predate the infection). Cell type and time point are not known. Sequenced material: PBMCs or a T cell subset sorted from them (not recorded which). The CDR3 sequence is CSALTSGTSGQTPRSTDTQYF. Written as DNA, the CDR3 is TGCAGTGCCCTTACCTCCGGGACTAGCGGACAAACACCCCGTAGCACAGATACGCAGTATTTT.